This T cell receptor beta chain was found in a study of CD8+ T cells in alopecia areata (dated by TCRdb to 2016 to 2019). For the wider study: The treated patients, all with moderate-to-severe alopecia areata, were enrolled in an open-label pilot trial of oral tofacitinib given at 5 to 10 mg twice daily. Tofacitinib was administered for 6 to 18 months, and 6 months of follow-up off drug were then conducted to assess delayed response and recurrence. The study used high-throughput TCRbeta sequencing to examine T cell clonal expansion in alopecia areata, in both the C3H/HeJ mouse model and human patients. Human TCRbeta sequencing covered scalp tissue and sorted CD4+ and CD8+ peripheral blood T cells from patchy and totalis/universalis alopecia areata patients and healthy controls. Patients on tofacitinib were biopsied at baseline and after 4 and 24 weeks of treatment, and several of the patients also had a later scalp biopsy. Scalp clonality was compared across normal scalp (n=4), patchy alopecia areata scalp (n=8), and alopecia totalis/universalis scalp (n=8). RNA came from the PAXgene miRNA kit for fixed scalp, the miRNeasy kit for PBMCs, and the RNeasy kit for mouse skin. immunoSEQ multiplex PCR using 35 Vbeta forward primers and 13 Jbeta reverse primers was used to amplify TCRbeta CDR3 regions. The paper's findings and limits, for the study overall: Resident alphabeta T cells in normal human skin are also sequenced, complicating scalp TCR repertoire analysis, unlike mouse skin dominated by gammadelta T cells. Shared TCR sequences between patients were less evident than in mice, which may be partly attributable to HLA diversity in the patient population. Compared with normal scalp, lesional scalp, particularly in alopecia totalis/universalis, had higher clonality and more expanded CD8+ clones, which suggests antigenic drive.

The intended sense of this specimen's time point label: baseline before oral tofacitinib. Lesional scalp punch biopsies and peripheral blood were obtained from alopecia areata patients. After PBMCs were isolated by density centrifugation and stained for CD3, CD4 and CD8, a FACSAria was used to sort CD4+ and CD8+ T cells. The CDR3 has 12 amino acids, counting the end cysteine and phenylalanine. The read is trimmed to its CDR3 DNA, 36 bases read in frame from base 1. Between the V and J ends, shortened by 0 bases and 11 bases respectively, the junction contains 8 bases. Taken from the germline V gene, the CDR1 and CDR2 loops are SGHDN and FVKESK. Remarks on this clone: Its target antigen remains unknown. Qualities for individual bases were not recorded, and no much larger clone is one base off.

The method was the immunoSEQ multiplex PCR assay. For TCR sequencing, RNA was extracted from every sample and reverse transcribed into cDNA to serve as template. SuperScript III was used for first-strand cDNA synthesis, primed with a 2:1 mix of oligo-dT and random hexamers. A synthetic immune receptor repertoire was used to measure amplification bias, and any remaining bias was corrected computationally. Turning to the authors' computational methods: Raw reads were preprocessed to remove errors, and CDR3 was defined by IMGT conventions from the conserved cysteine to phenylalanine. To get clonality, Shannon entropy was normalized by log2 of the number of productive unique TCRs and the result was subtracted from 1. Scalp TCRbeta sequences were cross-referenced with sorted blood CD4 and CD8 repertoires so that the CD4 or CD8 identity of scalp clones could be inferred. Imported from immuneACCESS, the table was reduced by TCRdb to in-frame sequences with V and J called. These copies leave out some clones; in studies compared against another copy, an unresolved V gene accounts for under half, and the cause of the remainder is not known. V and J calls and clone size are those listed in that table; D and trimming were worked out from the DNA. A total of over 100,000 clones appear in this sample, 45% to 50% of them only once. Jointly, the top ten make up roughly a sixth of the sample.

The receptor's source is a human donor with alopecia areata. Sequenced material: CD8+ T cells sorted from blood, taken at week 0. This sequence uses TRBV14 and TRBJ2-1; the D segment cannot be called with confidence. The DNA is TGTGCCAGCAGCCAAGATCTGCTAAAGCAGTTCTTC. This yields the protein CASSQDLLKQFF.